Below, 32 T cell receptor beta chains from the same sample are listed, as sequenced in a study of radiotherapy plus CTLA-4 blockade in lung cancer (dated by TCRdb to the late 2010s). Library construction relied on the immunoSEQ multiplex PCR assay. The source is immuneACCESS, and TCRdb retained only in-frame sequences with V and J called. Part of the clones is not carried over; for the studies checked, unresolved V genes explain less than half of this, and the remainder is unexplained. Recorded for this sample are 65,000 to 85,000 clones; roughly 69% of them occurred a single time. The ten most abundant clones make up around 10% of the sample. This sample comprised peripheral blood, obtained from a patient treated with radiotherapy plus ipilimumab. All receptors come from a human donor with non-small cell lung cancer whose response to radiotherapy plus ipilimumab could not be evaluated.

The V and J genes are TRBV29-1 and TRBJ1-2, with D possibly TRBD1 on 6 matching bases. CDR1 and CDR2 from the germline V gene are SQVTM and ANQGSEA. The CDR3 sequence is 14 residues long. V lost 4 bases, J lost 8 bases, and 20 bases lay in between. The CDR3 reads CSVGPGAISMGYTF. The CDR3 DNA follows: TGCAGCGTTGGCCCAGGGGCGATTTCTATGGGCTACACCTTC.

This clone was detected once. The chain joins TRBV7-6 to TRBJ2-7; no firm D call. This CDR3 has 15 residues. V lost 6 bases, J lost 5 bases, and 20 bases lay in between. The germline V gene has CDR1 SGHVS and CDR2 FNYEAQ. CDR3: CASSPLDSLRNEQYF. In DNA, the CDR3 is TGTGCCAGCAGTCCCCTAGATTCCCTACGGAACGAGCAGTACTTC. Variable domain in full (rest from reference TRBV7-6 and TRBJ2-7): GAGVSQSPRYKVTKRGQDVALRCDPISGHVSLYWYRQALGQGPEFLTYFNYEAQQDKSGLPNDRFSAERPEGSISTLTIQRTEQRDSAMYRCASSPLDSLRNEQYFGPGTRLTVT.

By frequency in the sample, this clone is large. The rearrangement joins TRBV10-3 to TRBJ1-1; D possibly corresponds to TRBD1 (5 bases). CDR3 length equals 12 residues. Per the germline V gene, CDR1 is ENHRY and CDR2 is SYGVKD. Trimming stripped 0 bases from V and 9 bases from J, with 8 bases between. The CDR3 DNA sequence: TGTGCCATCAGTGAGTCCAGGGCACAAGCTTTCTTT. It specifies CAISESRAQAFF.

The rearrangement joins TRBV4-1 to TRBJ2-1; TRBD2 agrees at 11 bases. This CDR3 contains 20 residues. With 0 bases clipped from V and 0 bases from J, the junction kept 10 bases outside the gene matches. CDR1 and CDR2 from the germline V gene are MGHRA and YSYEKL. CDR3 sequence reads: CASSQEVLAGGPSSYNEQFF. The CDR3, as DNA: TGCGCCAGCAGCCAAGAGGTGCTAGCGGGGGGCCCGAGCTCCTACAATGAGCAGTTCTTC.

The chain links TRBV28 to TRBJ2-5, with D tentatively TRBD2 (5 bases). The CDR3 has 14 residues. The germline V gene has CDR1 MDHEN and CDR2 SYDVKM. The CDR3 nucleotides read TGTGCGATAAGCAAGCGGTTTATGGGGGAGACCCAGTACTTC. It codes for CAISKRFMGETQYF.

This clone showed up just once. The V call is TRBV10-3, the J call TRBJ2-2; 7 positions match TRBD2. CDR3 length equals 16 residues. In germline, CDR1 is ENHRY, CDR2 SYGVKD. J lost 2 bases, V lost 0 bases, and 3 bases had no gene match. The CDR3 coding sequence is TGTGCCATCAGTGAGTCGAGCGGGACTAACACCGGGGAGCTGTTTTTT. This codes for CAISESSGTNTGELFF.

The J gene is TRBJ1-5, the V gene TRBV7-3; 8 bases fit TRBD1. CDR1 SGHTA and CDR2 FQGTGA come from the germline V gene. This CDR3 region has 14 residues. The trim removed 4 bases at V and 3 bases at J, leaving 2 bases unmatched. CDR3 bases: TGTGCCAGCAGCTGGACAGGGTCCAATCAGCCCCAGCATTTT. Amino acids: CASSWTGSNQPQHF.

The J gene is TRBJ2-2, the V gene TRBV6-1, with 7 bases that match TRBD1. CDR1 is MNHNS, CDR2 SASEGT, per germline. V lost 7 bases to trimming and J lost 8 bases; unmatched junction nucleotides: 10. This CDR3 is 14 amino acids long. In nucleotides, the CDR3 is TGTGCCAGCACCGCCAGGGGGACGCCTGGGGAGCTGTTTTTT. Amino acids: CASTARGTPGELFF.

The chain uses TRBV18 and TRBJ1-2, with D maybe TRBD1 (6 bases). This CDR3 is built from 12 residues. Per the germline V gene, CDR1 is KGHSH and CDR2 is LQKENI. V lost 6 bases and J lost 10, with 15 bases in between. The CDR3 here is CASSTTDRIYTF. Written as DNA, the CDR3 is TGTGCCAGCTCCACTACGGACAGAATCTACACCTTC. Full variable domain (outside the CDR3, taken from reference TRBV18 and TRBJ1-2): NAGVMQNPRHLVRRRGQEARLRCSPMKGHSHVYWYRQLPEEGLKFMVYLQKENIIDESGMPKERFSAEFPKEGPSILRIQQVVRGDSAAYFCASSTTDRIYTFGSGTRLTVV.

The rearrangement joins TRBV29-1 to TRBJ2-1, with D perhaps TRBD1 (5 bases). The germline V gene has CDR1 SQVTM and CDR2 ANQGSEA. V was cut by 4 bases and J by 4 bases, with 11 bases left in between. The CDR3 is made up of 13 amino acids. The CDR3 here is CSVAISGYNEQFF. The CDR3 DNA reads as TGCAGCGTTGCTATCTCAGGGTACAATGAGCAGTTCTTC.

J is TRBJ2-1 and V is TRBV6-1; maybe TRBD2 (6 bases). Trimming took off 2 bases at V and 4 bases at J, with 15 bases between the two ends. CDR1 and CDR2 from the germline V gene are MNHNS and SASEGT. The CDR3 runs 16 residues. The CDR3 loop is CASSELVTRPYNEQFF. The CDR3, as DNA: TGTGCCAGCAGTGAATTGGTGACTAGACCTTACAATGAGCAGTTCTTC.

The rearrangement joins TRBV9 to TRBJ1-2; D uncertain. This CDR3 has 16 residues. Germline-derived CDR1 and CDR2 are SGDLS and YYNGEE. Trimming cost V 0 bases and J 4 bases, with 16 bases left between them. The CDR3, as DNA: TGTGCCAGCAGCGTAGGAGGGCTCGACCTGAGCTATGGCTACACCTTC. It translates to CASSVGGLDLSYGYTF.

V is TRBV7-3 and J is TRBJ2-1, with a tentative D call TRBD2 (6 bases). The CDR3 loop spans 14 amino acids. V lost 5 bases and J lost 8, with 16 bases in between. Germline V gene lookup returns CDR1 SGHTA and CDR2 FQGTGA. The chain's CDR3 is CASSPEGLIYEQFF. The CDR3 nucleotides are TGTGCCAGCAGCCCGGAGGGCCTGATCTATGAGCAGTTCTTC.

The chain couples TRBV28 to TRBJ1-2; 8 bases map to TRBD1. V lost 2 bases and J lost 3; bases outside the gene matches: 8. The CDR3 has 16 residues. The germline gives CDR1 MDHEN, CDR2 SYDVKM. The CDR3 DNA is TGTGCCAGCAGTTTAGTGCTGACAGGGGCCCACTATGGCTACACCTTC. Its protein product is CASSLVLTGAHYGYTF.

CDR3 residues: CASSARGGETQYF. Here the CDR3 DNA reads TGTGCCAGCAGCGCCAGGGGTGGGGAGACCCAGTACTTC. The rearrangement uses TRBV9 and TRBJ2-5; a possible D gene is TRBD1 (6 bases). V gave up 3 bases and J gave up 5 bases, with 11 bases separating them. Germline lookup yields CDR1 SGDLS and CDR2 YYNGEE. The length of the CDR3 is 13 residues.

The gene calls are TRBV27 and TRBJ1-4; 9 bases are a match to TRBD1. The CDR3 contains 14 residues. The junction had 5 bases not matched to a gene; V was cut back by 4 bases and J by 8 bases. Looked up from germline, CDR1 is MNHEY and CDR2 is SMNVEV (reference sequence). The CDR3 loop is CASSSRQGEEKLFF. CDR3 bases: TGTGCCAGCAGTTCTAGACAGGGGGAAGAAAAACTGTTTTTT.

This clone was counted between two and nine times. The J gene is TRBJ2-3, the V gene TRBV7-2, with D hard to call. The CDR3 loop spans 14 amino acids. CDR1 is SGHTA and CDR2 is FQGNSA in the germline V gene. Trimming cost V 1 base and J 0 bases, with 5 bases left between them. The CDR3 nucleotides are TGTGCCAGCAGCTTAGTCACTAGCACAGATACGCAGTATTTT. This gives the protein CASSLVTSTDTQYF. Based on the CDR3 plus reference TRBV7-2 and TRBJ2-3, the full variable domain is GAGVSQSPSNKVTEKGKDVELRCDPISGHTALYWYRQSLGQGLEFLIYFQGNSAPDKSGLPSDRFSAERTGGSVSTLTIQRTQQEDSAVYLCASSLVTSTDTQYFGPGTRLTVL.

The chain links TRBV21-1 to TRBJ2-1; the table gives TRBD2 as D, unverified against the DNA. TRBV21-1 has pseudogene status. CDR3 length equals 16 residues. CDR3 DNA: TGTGCCAGCAGCAAAGGGCGGCGGGGACTCTACAATGAGCAGTTCTTC. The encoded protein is CASSKGRRGLYNEQFF.

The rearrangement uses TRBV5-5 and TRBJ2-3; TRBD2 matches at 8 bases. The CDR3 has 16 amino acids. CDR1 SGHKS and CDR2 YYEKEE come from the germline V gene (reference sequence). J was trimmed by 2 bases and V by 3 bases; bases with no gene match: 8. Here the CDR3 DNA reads TGTGCCAGCAGCTGGGGGGCGGGGGGAAACACAGATACGCAGTATTTT. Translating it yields CASSWGAGGNTDTQYF. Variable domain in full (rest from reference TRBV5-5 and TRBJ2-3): DAGVTQSPTHLIKTRGQQVTLRCSPISGHKSVSWYQQVLGQGPQFIFQYYEKEERGRGNFPDRFSARQFPNYSSELNVNALLLGDSALYLCASSWGAGGNTDTQYFGPGTRLTVL.

The CDR3 sequence: CASRGTSGRAHEQFF. CDR3 DNA: TGTGCCAGCAGAGGGACTAGCGGGAGGGCCCATGAGCAGTTCTTC. The chain combines TRBV27 with TRBJ2-1; TRBD2 matches 16 bases. The CDR3 has 15 amino acids. Looked up from germline, CDR1 is MNHEY and CDR2 is SMNVEV (reference sequence). The V segment lost 6 bases and the J segment 8 bases; nucleotides outside the gene matches: 4.

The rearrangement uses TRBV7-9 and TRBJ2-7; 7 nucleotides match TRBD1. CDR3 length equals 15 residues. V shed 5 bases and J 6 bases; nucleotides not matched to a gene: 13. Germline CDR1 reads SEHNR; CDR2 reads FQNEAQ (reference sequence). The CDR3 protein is CASSGQGQTPPEQYF. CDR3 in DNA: TGTGCCAGCAGCGGCCAGGGACAGACGCCTCCCGAGCAGTACTTC.

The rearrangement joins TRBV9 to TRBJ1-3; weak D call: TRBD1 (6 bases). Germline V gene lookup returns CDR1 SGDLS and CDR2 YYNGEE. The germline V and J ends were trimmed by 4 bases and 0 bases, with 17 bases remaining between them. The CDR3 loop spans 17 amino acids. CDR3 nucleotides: TGTGCCAGCAGCCCTGAAGGACAGCCACGCTCTGGAAACACCATATATTTT. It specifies CASSPEGQPRSGNTIYF.

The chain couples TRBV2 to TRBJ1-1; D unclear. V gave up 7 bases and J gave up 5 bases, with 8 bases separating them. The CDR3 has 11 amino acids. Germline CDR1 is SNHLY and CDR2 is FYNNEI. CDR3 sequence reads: CASTAGTEAFF. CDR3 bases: TGTGCCAGCACAGCGGGGACTGAAGCTTTCTTT.

Here the CDR3 DNA reads TGCGCCAGCAGCTTGGGTGTTACTAGCGGGATTAGTGAGACCCAGTACTTC. This sequence encodes CASSLGVTSGISETQYF. The chain links TRBV5-1 to TRBJ2-5; TRBD2 agrees at 10 bases. CDR1 is SGHRS and CDR2 is YFSETQ in the germline V gene. Trimming cost V 0 bases and J 5 bases; bases outside gene matches: 10. This CDR3 is 17 amino acids long.

This chain's CDR3 is CSVNQGAVTEAFF. CDR3 nucleotide sequence: TGCAGCGTGAATCAGGGGGCGGTCACTGAAGCTTTCTTT. The gene calls are TRBV29-1 and TRBJ1-1, with 8 bases that match TRBD1. The V and J ends lost 6 bases and 4 bases, in that order; junction bases with no gene match: 7. The CDR3 is 13 residues long. Germline CDR1 and CDR2: SQVTM and ANQGSEA.

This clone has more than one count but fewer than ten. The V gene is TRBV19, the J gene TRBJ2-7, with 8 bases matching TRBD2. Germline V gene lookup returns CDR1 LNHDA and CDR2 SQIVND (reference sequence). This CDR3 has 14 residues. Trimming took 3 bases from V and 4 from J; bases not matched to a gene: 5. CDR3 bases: TGTGCCAGTAGTATTCGGCTAGCGGGTTACGAGCAGTACTTC. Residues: CASSIRLAGYEQYF.

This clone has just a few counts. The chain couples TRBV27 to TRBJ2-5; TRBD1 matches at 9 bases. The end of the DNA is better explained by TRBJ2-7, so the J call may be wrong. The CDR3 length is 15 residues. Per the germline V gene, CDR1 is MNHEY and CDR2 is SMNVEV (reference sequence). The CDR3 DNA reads TGTGCCAGCAGTCCCCTTATACAGGGGGCAAACGAGCAGTACTTC. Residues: CASSPLIQGANEQYF.

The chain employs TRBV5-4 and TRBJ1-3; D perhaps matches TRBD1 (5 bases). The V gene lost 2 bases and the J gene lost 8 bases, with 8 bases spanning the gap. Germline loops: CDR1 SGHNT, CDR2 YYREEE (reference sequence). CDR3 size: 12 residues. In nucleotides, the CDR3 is TGTGCCAGCAGCTTCGGGGGGGACACCATATATTTT. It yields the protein CASSFGGDTIYF.

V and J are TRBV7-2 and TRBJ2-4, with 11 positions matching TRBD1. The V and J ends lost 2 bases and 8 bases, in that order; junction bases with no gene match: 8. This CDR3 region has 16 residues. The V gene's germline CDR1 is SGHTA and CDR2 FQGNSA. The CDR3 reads CASSLRGGQGDDIQYF. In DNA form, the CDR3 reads TGTGCCAGCAGCTTACGAGGGGGACAGGGGGATGACATTCAGTACTTC. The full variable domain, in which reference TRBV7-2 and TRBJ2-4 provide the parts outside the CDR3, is GAGVSQSPSNKVTEKGKDVELRCDPISGHTALYWYRQSLGQGLEFLIYFQGNSAPDKSGLPSDRFSAERTGGSVSTLTIQRTQQEDSAVYLCASSLRGGQGDDIQYFGAGTRLSVL.

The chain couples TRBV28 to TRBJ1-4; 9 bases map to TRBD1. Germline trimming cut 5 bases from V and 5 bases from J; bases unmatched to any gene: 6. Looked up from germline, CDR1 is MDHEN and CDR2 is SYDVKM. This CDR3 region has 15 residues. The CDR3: CASSPLTGGNEKLFF. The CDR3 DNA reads TGTGCCAGCAGTCCCTTGACAGGGGGGAATGAAAAACTGTTTTTT.

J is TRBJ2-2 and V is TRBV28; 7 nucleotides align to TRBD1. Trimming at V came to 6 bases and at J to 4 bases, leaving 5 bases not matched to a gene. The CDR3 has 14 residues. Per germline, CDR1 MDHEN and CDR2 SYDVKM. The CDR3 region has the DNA TGTGCCAGCAGACAGGGGCTAGTCACCGGGGAGCTGTTTTTT. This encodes CASRQGLVTGELFF.

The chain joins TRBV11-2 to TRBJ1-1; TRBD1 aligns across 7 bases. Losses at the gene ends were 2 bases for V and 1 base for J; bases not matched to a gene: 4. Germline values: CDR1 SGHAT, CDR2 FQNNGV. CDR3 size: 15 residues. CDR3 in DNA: TGTGCCAGCAGCTTAATGACAGGGCCGAACACTGAAGCTTTCTTT. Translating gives CASSLMTGPNTEAFF.